A selection of T cell receptor beta chains follows, all from one sample in a study of human T cells and chemical hapten exposure. Via MiXCR, TCRdb re-called the RACE reads, giving one row per CDR3 protein. The data show more than 95,000 distinct CDR3 sequences, 25% to 30% seen once. The source was whole blood, collected in connection with sensitization to the hapten diphenylcyclopropenone (DPC). These receptors were obtained from a man between 40 and 49 years old with alopecia areata. Some clones in this sample may be carry-over from other donors' samples. The CDR3 runs from the conserved cysteine through the conserved F or W. The D gene is left open where the match is weak. Some rows have no size entry. The others give once, few or many, or a class for an expanded clone.

V gene: TRBV29-1; D gene: TRBD2; J gene: TRBJ2-1; clone size: few; CDR3 protein: CSVTITRLAGGEQFF; CDR3 DNA: TGCAGCGTTACGATCACTCGACTAGCGGGAGGTGAGCAGTTCTTC
V gene: TRBV5-4; D gene: -; J gene: TRBJ2-3; clone size: -; CDR3 protein: CASSRECDTQYF; CDR3 DNA: TGTGCCAGCAGCCGGGAGTGTGATACGCAGTATTTT
V gene: TRBV4-1; D gene: -; J gene: TRBJ1-2; clone size: few; CDR3 protein: CASSYLPTTAYYGYTF; CDR3 DNA: TGCGCCAGCAGCTATCTTCCGACGACAGCCTACTATGGCTACACCTTC
V gene: TRBV5-6; D gene: TRBD1; J gene: TRBJ2-2; clone size: few; CDR3 protein: CASSPSFGDRITGELFF; CDR3 DNA: TGTGCCAGCAGCCCTTCCTTTGGGGACAGGATCACCGGGGAGCTGTTTTTT
V gene: TRBV15; D gene: TRBD1; J gene: TRBJ2-4; clone size: -; CDR3 protein: CATSRAGQGVENIQYF; CDR3 DNA: TGTGCCACCAGCAGGGCGGGACAGGGGGTAGAAAACATTCAGTACTTC
V gene: TRBV7-2; D gene: -; J gene: TRBJ1-3; clone size: few; CDR3 protein: CASSLGFDRSDSGNTIYF; CDR3 DNA: TGTGCCAGCAGCTTAGGATTCGACAGATCAGACTCTGGAAACACCATATATTTT
V gene: TRBV7-7; D gene: -; J gene: TRBJ2-4; clone size: few; CDR3 protein: CASSRGAGTKNIQYF; CDR3 DNA: TGTGCCAGCAGCCGCGGTGCCGGGACCAAAAACATTCAGTACTTC
V gene: TRBV7-9; D gene: -; J gene: TRBJ2-7; clone size: -; CDR3 protein: CASSPGGTGDREQYF; CDR3 DNA: TGTGCCAGCAGCCCGGGGGGGACAGGCGACAGGGAGCAGTACTTC
V gene: TRBV20-1; D gene: -; J gene: TRBJ2-7; clone size: few; CDR3 protein: CSAKFLYEQYF; CDR3 DNA: TGCAGTGCTAAATTCTTGTACGAGCAGTACTTC
V gene: TRBV7-2; D gene: -; J gene: TRBJ1-3; clone size: few; CDR3 protein: CASSLVGPNSGNTIYF; CDR3 DNA: TGTGCCAGCAGCTTAGTAGGGCCGAACTCTGGAAACACCATATATTTT
V gene: TRBV27; D gene: TRBD1; J gene: TRBJ1-5; clone size: -; CDR3 protein: CASSLSRQGGPQHF; CDR3 DNA: TGTGCCAGCAGTTTATCCCGACAGGGCGGGCCCCAGCATTTT
V gene: TRBV6-5; D gene: -; J gene: TRBJ2-2; clone size: few; CDR3 protein: CASSYSRIGNAGELFF; CDR3 DNA: TGTGCCAGCAGTTACTCTCGGATAGGGAACGCCGGGGAGCTGTTTTTT
V gene: TRBV12-3/TRBV12-4; D gene: -; J gene: TRBJ1-3; clone size: few; CDR3 protein: CASSFAGGANTIYF; CDR3 DNA: TGTGCCAGCAGTTTCGCGGGGGGAGCGAACACCATATATTTT
V gene: TRBV18; D gene: -; J gene: TRBJ1-5; clone size: few; CDR3 protein: CASSPLGGGDRNQPQHF; CDR3 DNA: TGTGCCAGCTCACCCCTGGGGGGGGGCGATCGCAATCAGCCCCAGCATTTT
V gene: TRBV7-2; D gene: -; J gene: TRBJ2-7; clone size: few; CDR3 protein: CASSFGPGQNYEQYF; CDR3 DNA: TGTGCCAGCAGCTTTGGGCCAGGACAAAACTACGAGCAGTACTTC
V gene: TRBV5-6; D gene: -; J gene: TRBJ1-3; clone size: -; CDR3 protein: CASSSAGTPGNTIYF; CDR3 DNA: TGTGCCAGCAGTTCAGCCGGGACACCGGGAAACACCATATATTTT
V gene: TRBV7-6; D gene: -; J gene: TRBJ2-1; clone size: -; CDR3 protein: CASSSLVEDEQFF; CDR3 DNA: TGTGCCAGCAGCTCCCTGGTGGAGGATGAGCAGTTCTTC
V gene: TRBV7-9; D gene: -; J gene: TRBJ2-6; clone size: -; CDR3 protein: CASSRDRSGGANVLTF; CDR3 DNA: TGTGCCAGCAGCCGCGACAGGTCAGGCGGGGCCAACGTCCTGACTTTC
V gene: TRBV3-1; D gene: TRBD1; J gene: TRBJ2-2; clone size: -; CDR3 protein: CASSQYSGTATGELFF; CDR3 DNA: TGTGCCAGCAGCCAATACTCCGGGACAGCCACCGGGGAGCTGTTTTTT
V gene: TRBV6-6; D gene: -; J gene: TRBJ2-5; clone size: few; CDR3 protein: CASNRVVGTQYF; CDR3 DNA: TGTGCCAGTAACAGGGTCGTCGGGACCCAGTACTTC
V gene: TRBV6-1; D gene: TRBD2; J gene: TRBJ2-7; clone size: few; CDR3 protein: CASFRSGESYEQYF; CDR3 DNA: TGTGCCAGCTTTCGAAGCGGGGAAAGCTACGAGCAGTACTTC
V gene: TRBV20-1; D gene: -; J gene: TRBJ2-5; clone size: -; CDR3 protein: CSARVGLSARETQYF; CDR3 DNA: TGCAGTGCCAGGGTTGGACTCTCAGCGAGGGAGACCCAGTACTTC